This TCR beta chain was recorded in a study of blood T cell repertoires in COVID-19. The overall study: Sites in the United States, Italy and Spain provided acute and convalescent COVID-19 samples. T cells, B-cell-depleted T cells, or PBMCs supplied cDNA or gDNA.

The CDR3 covers 14 residues. Trimming removed 2 bases at V and 5 bases at J, with 11 bases between. Germline V CDR1 and CDR2: MNHEY, SMNVEV (reference sequence). Methods used by the authors: Reference gene primer amplification yielded estimated nucleated cell counts. Profiled with immunoSEQ multiplex PCR; TCRdb holds only in-frame clones, not every one. V, J and clone size are those of that table, while D and trimming were read from the DNA. Of about 44,000 clones listed, around 80% are singletons. The TCR sequence derives from a human donor in a cohort sampled during active COVID-19. The chain couples TRBV27 to TRBJ2-3, with a possible D match to TRBD1 (6 bases). What was sequenced was peripheral blood. The CDR3 loop reads CASSLRTGRDTQYF. The CDR3 DNA reads as TGTGCCAGCAGTTTAAGAACAGGGAGAGATACGCAGTATTTT.